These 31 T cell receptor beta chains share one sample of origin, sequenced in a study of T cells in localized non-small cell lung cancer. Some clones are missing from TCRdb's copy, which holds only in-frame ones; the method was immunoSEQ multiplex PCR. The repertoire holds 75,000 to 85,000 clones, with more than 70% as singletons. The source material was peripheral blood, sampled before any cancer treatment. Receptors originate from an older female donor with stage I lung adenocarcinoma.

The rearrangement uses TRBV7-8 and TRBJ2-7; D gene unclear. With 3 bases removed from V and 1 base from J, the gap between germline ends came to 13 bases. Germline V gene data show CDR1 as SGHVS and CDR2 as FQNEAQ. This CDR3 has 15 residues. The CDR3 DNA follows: TGTGCCAGCAGCTTGGGATTCGGCGCTTCCTACGAGCAGTACTTC. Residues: CASSLGFGASYEQYF.

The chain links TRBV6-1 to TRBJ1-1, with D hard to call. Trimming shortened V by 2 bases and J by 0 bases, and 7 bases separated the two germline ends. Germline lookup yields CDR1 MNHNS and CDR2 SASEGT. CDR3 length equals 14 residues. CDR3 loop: CASSERWVNTEAFF. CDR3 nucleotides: TGTGCCAGCAGTGAAAGGTGGGTGAACACTGAAGCTTTCTTT.

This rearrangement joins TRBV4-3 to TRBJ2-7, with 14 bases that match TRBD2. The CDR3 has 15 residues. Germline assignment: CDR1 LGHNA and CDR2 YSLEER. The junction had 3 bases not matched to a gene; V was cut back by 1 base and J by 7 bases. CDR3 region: CASSQGLAGGREQYF. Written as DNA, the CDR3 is TGCGCCAGCAGCCAAGGACTAGCGGGAGGGCGGGAGCAGTACTTC.

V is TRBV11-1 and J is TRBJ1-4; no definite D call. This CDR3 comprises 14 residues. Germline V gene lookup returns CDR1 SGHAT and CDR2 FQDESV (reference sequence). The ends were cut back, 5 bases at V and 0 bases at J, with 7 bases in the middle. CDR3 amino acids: CASSTDATNEKLFF. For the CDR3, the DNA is TGTGCCAGCAGCACCGATGCAACTAATGAAAAACTGTTTTTT. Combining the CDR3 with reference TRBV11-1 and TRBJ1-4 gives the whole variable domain EAEVAQSPRYKITEKSQAVAFWCDPISGHATLYWYRQILGQGPELLVQFQDESVVDDSQLPKDRFSAERLKGVDSTLKIQPAELGDSAMYLCASSTDATNEKLFFGSGTQLSVL.

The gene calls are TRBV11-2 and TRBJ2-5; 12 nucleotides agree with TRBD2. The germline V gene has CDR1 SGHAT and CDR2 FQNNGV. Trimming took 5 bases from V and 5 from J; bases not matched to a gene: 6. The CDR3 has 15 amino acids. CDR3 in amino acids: CASSLAGGLGETQYF. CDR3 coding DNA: TGTGCCAGCAGCCTAGCGGGAGGGTTGGGTGAGACCCAGTACTTC.

CDR3 nucleotide sequence: TGTGCCAGCAGACCCAGGGAACAGGGGAGAGAGACCCAGTACTTC. This codes for CASRPREQGRETQYF. The gene calls are TRBV2 and TRBJ2-5; 7 bases map to TRBD1. V dropped 6 bases and J dropped 4; count of bases not matched to a gene: 11. Looked up from germline, CDR1 is SNHLY and CDR2 is FYNNEI. This CDR3 is 15 amino acids long.

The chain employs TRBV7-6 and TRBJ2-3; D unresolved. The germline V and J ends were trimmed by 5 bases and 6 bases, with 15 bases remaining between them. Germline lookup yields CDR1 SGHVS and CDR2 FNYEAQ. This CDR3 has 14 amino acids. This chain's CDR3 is CASSPSRLRDTQYF. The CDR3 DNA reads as TGTGCCAGCAGCCCCTCGCGTCTTCGGGATACGCAGTATTTT.

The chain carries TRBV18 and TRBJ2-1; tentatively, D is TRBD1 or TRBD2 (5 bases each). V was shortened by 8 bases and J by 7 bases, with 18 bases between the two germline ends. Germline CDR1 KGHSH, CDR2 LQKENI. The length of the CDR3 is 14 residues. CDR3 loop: CASQPGRQTNEQFF. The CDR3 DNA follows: TGTGCCAGCCAACCGGGACGCCAAACGAATGAGCAGTTCTTC.

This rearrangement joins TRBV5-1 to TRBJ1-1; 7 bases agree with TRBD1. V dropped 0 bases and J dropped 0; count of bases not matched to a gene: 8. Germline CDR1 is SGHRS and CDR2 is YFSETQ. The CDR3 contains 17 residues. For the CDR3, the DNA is TGCGCCAGCAGCTTGGGATGGACAGGCGGTATGAACACTGAAGCTTTCTTT. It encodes CASSLGWTGGMNTEAFF.

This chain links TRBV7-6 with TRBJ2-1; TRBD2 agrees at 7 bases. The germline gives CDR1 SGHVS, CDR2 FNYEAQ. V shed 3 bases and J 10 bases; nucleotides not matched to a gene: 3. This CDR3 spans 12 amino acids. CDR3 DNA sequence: TGTGCCAGCAGCTTCCGAGCGGGGGAGCAGTTCTTC. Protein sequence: CASSFRAGEQFF.

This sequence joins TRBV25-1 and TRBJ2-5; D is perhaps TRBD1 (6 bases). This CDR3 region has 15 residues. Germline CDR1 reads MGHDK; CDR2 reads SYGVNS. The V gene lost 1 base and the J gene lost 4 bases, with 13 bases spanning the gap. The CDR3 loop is CASSELRGSIETQYF. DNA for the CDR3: TGTGCCAGCAGTGAATTGAGGGGGTCGATAGAGACCCAGTACTTC.

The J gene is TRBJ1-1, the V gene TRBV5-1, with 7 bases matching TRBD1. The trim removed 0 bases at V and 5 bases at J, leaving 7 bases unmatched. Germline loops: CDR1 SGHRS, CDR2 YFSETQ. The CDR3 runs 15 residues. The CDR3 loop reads CASSLERQGLTEAFF. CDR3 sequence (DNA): TGCGCCAGCAGCTTGGAGAGACAGGGTTTGACTGAAGCTTTCTTT.

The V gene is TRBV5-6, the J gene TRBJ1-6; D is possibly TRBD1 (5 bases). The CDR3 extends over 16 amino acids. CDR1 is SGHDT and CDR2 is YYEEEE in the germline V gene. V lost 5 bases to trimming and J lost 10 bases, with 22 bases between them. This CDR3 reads CASSRQIDRFRSPLHF. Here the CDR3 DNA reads TGTGCCAGCAGTCGACAAATTGACAGATTCCGCTCACCCCTCCACTTT.

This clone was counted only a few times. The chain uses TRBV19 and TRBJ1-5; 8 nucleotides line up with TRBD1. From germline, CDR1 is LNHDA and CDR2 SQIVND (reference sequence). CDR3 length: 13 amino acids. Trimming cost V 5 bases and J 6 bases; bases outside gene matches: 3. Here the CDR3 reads CASSAQGAQPQHF. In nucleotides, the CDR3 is TGTGCCAGTAGTGCCCAGGGGGCTCAGCCCCAGCATTTT.

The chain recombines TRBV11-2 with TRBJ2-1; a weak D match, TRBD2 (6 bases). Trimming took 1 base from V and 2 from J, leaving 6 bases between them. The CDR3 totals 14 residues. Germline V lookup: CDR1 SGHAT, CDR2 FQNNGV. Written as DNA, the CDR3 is TGTGCCAGCAGCTTAGGGACTACCTACAATGAGCAGTTCTTC. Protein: CASSLGTTYNEQFF.

CDR3 residues: CASSLEGRVNEQFF. CDR3 nucleotides: TGCGCCAGCAGCTTGGAAGGCAGGGTGAATGAGCAGTTCTTC. This rearrangement joins TRBV5-1 to TRBJ2-1, with D perhaps TRBD1 (5 bases). The CDR3 runs 14 residues. Germline CDR1 reads SGHRS; CDR2 reads YFSETQ. Trimming shortened V by 0 bases and J by 7 bases, and 11 bases separated the two germline ends.

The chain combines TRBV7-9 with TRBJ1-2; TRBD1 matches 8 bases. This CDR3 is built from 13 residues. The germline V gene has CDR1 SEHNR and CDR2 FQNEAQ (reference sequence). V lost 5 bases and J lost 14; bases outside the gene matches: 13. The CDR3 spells CASSPTGQGYWTF. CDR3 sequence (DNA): TGTGCCAGCAGCCCGACCGGACAGGGATATTGGACCTTC.

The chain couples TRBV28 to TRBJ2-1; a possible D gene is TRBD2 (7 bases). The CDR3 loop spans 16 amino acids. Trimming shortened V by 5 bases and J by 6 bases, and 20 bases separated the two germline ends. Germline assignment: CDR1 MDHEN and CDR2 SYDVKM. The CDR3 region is CASSEGRDIPFNEQFF. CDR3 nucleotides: TGTGCCAGCAGTGAAGGGAGGGACATTCCATTCAATGAGCAGTTCTTC.

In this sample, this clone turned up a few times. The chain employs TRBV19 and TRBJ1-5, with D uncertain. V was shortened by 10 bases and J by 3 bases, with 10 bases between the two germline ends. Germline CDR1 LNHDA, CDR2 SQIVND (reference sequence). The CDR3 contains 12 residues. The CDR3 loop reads CATMDYNQPQHF. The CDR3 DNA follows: TGTGCCACCATGGACTACAATCAGCCCCAGCATTTT.

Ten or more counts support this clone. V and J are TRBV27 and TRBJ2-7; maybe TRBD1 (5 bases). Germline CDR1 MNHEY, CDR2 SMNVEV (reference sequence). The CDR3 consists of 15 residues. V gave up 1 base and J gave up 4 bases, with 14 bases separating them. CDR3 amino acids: CASSLYDSPTYEQYF. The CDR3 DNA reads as TGTGCCAGCAGTTTATACGACAGCCCTACGTACGAGCAGTACTTC.

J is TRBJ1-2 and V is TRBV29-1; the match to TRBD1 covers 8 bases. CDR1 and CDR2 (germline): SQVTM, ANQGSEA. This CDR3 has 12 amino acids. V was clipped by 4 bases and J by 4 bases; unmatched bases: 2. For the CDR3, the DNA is TGCAGCGTTGCCGACAGGGGCTATGGCTACACCTTC. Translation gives CSVADRGYGYTF.

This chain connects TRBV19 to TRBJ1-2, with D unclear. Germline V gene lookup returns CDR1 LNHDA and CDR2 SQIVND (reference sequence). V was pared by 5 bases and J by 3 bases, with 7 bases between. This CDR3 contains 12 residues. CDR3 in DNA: TGTGCCAGTAGTTTCGGCCACTATGGCTACACCTTC. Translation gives CASSFGHYGYTF.

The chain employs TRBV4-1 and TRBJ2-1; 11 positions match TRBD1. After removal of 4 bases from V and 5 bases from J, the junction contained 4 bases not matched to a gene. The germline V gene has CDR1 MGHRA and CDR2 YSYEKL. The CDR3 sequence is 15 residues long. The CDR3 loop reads CASSRTGGHNNEQFF. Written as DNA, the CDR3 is TGCGCCAGCAGCCGGACAGGGGGCCACAACAATGAGCAGTTCTTC.

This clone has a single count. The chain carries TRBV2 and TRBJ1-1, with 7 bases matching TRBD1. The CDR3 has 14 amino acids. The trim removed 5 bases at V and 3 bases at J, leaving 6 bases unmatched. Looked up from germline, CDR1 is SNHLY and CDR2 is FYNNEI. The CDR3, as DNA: TGTGCCAGCAGTACACAGGGGATTGACACTGAAGCTTTCTTT. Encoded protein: CASSTQGIDTEAFF.

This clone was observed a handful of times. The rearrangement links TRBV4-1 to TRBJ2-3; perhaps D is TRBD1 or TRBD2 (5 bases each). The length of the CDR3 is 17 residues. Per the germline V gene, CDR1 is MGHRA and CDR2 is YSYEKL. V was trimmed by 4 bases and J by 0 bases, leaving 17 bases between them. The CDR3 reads CASSLYPGAVSTDTQYF. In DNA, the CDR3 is TGCGCCAGCAGCCTCTATCCCGGGGCAGTTAGCACAGATACGCAGTATTTT.

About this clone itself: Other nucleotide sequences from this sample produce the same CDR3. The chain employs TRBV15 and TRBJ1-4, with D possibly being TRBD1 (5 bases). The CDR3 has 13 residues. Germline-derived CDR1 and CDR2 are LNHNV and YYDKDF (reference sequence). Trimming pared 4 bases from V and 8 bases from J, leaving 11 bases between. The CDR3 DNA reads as TGTGCCACCAGCACTGGGACGGAAGAAAAACTGTTTTTT. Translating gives CATSTGTEEKLFF. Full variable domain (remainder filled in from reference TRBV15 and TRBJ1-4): DAMVIQNPRYQVTQFGKPVTLSCSQTLNHNVMYWYQQKSSQAPKLLFHYYDKDFNNEADTPDNFQSRRPNTSFCFLDIRSPGLGDTAMYLCATSTGTEEKLFFGSGTQLSVL.

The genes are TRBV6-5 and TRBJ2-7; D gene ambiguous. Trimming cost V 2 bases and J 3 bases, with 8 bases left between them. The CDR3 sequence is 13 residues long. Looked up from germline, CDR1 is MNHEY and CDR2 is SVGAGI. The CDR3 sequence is CASSYNNDYEQYF. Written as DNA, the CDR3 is TGTGCCAGCAGTTACAATAACGACTACGAGCAGTACTTC.

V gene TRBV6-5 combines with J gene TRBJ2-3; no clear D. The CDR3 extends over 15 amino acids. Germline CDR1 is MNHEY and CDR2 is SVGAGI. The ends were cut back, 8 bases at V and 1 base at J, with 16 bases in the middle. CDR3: CASAALNRRTDTQYF. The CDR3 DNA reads TGTGCCAGCGCGGCCCTGAATCGACGCACAGATACGCAGTATTTT.

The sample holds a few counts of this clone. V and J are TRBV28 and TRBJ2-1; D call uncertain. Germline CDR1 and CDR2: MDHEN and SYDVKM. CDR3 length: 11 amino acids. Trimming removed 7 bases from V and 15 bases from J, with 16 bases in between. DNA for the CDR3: TGTGCCAGCAAATTGAACAGCCGAGTGTTCTTC. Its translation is CASKLNSRVFF.

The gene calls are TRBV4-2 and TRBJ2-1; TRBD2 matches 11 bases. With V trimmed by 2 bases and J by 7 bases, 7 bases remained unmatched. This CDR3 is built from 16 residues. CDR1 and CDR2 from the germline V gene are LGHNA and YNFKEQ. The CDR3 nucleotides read TGTGCCAGCAGCCAAAGAACTAGCGGGAGTGCGAATGAGCAGTTCTTC. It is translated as CASSQRTSGSANEQFF.

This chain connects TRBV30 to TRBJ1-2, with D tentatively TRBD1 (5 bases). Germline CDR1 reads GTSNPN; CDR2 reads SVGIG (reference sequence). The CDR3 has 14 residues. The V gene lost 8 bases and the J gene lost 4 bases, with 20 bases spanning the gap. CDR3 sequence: CAQAKWMQGYGYTF. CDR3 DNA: TGTGCCCAGGCCAAATGGATGCAGGGCTATGGCTACACCTTC. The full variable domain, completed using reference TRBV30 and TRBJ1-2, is SQTIHQWPATLVQPVGSPLSLECTVEGTSNPNLYWYRQAAGRGLQLLFYSVGIGQISSEVPQNLSASRPQDRQFILSSKKLLLSDSGFYLCAQAKWMQGYGYTFGSGTRLTVV.